Following are 21 T cell receptor beta chains from one sample sequenced in a study of T cells in Graves' hyperthyroidism and ophthalmopathy. Template material for amplifying TCR beta CDR3 regions consisted of RNA transcripts. The HTBI primer set was used in a first-round RT-PCR of the TCR CDR3. TCRdb reanalysed the multiplex PCR reads using MiXCR and keeps one entry per CDR3 protein. The table records around 500,000 distinct CDR3 sequences, around 16% of them present only once. Sequenced material: blood. Source of these receptors: a woman in her 30s with Graves' ophthalmopathy.

This clonotype was observed a few times. The rearrangement uses TRBV9 and TRBJ2-7, with 7 bases aligning to TRBD1. The CDR3 runs to 14 residues. Germline CDR1 and CDR2: SGDLS and YYNGEE. The V gene end was trimmed by 4 bases and the J gene end by 3 bases; junction bases not matched to a gene: 7. The CDR3 spells CASSFGTENYEQYF. CDR3 DNA sequence: TGTGCCAGCAGCTTCGGGACAGAGAACTACGAGCAGTACTTC.

Worth noting for this clonotype: Since a much larger clone is just one base distant, this may be a read error. CDR3 DNA: TGCAGTGCTAGAGGCCTGACTACTAACCTTGGCTACGATCAGTACTTC. Translating gives CSARGLTTNLGYDQYF. This rearrangement joins TRBV20-1 to TRBJ2-7; a weak D match, TRBD2 (5 bases). This CDR3 is 16 amino acids long. The V gene's germline CDR1 is DFQATT and CDR2 SNEGSKA (reference sequence).

J is TRBJ2-2 and V is TRBV3-1; 9 nucleotides match TRBD2. V lost 8 bases to trimming and J lost 3 bases; unmatched junction nucleotides: 13. CDR1 and CDR2 (germline): LGHDT, YNNKEL (reference sequence). The CDR3 spans 17 residues. CDR3: CASRLLGSGRYTGELFF. The DNA of the CDR3 is TGTGCCAGCCGGCTCCTAGGGAGCGGGAGGTACACCGGGGAGCTGTTTTTT.

V usage is TRBV27 and J usage is TRBJ2-5; D unresolved. The CDR3 has 15 residues. Trimming shortened V by 6 bases and J by 2 bases, and 16 bases separated the two germline ends. In germline, CDR1 is MNHEY, CDR2 SMNVEV (reference sequence). The CDR3 DNA sequence: TGTGCCAGCAGCCCTCTTTACAGCGATCAAGAGACCCAGTACTTC. Its protein product is CASSPLYSDQETQYF.

Ten or more counts support this clonotype. The chain combines TRBV20-1 with TRBJ2-5, with D possibly matching TRBD1 (5 bases). CDR3 length equals 15 residues. V lost 5 bases and J lost 1, with 17 bases in between. In germline, CDR1 is DFQATT, CDR2 SNEGSKA (reference sequence). CDR3 bases: TGCAGTGCTCCCCAGGGTTGGCGGAGCCAAGAGACCCAGTACTTC. Amino acid sequence: CSAPQGWRSQETQYF.

There are many counts of this clonotype. DNA for the CDR3: TGTGCCAGCAGCTTGAGGGTTGGCGGGGGTTTTTGGAACACTGAAGCTTTCTTT. Encoded protein: CASSLRVGGGFWNTEAFF. This chain uses TRBV5-6 with TRBJ1-1; D perhaps matches TRBD1 (5 bases). This CDR3 is 18 amino acids long. V lost 1 base and J 1 base, leaving 20 bases between the germline ends. Germline V lookup: CDR1 SGHDT, CDR2 YYEEEE.

As DNA, the CDR3 is TGCGCCAGCAGTGATAGGGCAGGCCTTTCCTACGAGCAGTACTTC. Translated, it gives CASSDRAGLSYEQYF. This chain connects TRBV10-2 to TRBJ2-7; no definite D call. V was trimmed by 3 bases and J by 1 base, leaving 13 bases between them. The germline CDR1 and CDR2 sequences are WSHSY and SAAADI. This CDR3 spans 15 amino acids.

The genes are TRBV6-1 and TRBJ2-5, with 9 bases aligning to TRBD1. Germline CDR1 reads MNHNS; CDR2 reads SASEGT. The CDR3 is made up of 14 amino acids. Germline trimming cut 4 bases from V and 5 bases from J; bases unmatched to any gene: 5. As DNA, the CDR3 is TGTGCCAGCAGTGCGCAGACAGGGGGTGAGACCCAGTACTTC. Translating gives CASSAQTGGETQYF.

This clonotype was counted many times. V is TRBV27 and J is TRBJ1-1; TRBD1 might be the D (6 bases). The germline V gene encodes CDR1 MNHEY and CDR2 SMNVEV (reference sequence). Trimming removed 5 bases from V and 0 bases from J, with 19 bases in between. This CDR3 has 17 residues. CDR3 coding DNA: TGTGCCAGCAGTCCCTCCCACAGGGACCAAATGAACACTGAAGCTTTCTTT. Its translation: CASSPSHRDQMNTEAFF.

This clonotype appeared a few times. CDR3 in amino acids: CASSLGVGQWEQYF. The CDR3 nucleotides read TGCGCCAGCAGCTTGGGAGTGGGACAGTGGGAGCAGTACTTC. The chain combines TRBV5-1 with TRBJ2-7; TRBD1 matches 7 bases. The trim removed 0 bases at V and 7 bases at J, leaving 7 bases unmatched. There are 14 residues in the CDR3. From germline, CDR1 is SGHRS and CDR2 YFSETQ.

This clonotype was recorded a few times. V usage is TRBV6-6 and J usage is TRBJ1-2; D is uncertain. Trimming took 0 bases from V and 4 from J, leaving 12 bases between them. The CDR3 covers 15 residues. Germline assignment: CDR1 MNHNY and CDR2 SVGAGI (reference sequence). CDR3 amino acids: CASSYSLGRAYGYTF. CDR3 in DNA: TGTGCCAGCAGTTACTCTCTCGGGAGGGCCTATGGCTACACCTTC.

The chain has TRBV7-2 and TRBJ2-3; 8 positions agree with TRBD2. In germline, CDR1 is SGHTA, CDR2 FQGNSA. Losses at the gene ends were 1 base for V and 4 bases for J; bases not matched to a gene: 10. The CDR3 contains 17 residues. This CDR3 reads CASSLGFGRGEADTQYF. As DNA, the CDR3 is TGTGCCAGCAGCTTAGGCTTCGGGAGGGGTGAAGCAGATACGCAGTATTTT. Full variable domain (missing parts from reference TRBV7-2 and TRBJ2-3): GAGVSQSPSNKVTEKGKDVELRCDPISGHTALYWYRQSLGQGLEFLIYFQGNSAPDKSGLPSDRFSAERTGGSVSTLTIQRTQQEDSAVYLCASSLGFGRGEADTQYFGPGTRLTVL.

The rearrangement uses TRBV7-8 and TRBJ1-1, with D unclear. V lost 2 bases and J lost 9, with 19 bases in between. The CDR3 consists of 15 residues. Looked up from germline, CDR1 is SGHVS and CDR2 is FQNEAQ. The CDR3 protein is CASSLFHPGLDKAFF. CDR3 bases: TGTGCCAGCAGCTTATTCCATCCCGGGTTGGATAAAGCTTTCTTT.

This clonotype has more than one count but fewer than ten. The chain carries TRBV6-1 and TRBJ1-2, with D uncertain. The CDR3 loop spans 12 amino acids. Trimming shortened V by 3 bases and J by 4 bases, and 6 bases separated the two germline ends. Germline V gives CDR1 MNHNS, CDR2 SASEGT. The CDR3 is CASSDRFYGYTF. As DNA, the CDR3 is TGTGCCAGCAGTGACCGATTCTATGGCTACACCTTC.

J is TRBJ2-1 and V is TRBV24-1; 11 nucleotides agree with TRBD2. The CDR3 consists of 18 residues. The V segment lost 4 bases and the J segment 2 bases; nucleotides outside the gene matches: 9. Germline V CDR1 and CDR2: KGHDR, SFDVKD. The CDR3 bases are TGTGCCACCAGTGACCAAACCTCACTAGCGGGGGCCTACAATGAGCAGTTCTTC. Protein product: CATSDQTSLAGAYNEQFF.

This chain joins TRBV29-1 and TRBJ2-5; D is uncertain. CDR1 SQVTM and CDR2 ANQGSEA come from the germline V gene. The CDR3 is made up of 13 amino acids. V lost 1 base to trimming and J lost 1 base, with 7 bases between them. In DNA, the CDR3 is TGCAGCGTTGAAGGCCACCTCCAAGAGACCCAGTACTTC. Protein product: CSVEGHLQETQYF. The whole variable domain, remainder taken from reference TRBV29-1 and TRBJ2-5, is SAVISQKPSRDICQRGTSLTIQCQVDSQVTMMFWYRQQPGQSLTLIATANQGSEATYESGFVIDKFPISRPNLTFSTLTVSNMSPEDSSIYLCSVEGHLQETQYFGPGTRLLVL.

This clonotype appeared many times. The chain has TRBV28 and TRBJ2-3, with a tentative D call TRBD2 (6 bases). Germline CDR1 MDHEN, CDR2 SYDVKM. The V and J ends lost 4 bases and 4 bases respectively, with 15 bases between them. This CDR3 spans 15 amino acids. In DNA form, the CDR3 reads TGTGCCAGCAGTTGGACTACCCGGGTTGCAGATACGCAGTATTTT. It is translated as CASSWTTRVADTQYF.

This clonotype has just a few counts. The chain combines TRBV28 with TRBJ2-3; perhaps TRBD1 as D (6 bases). This CDR3 spans 15 amino acids. V lost 8 bases, J lost 3 bases, and 18 bases lay in between. Germline lookup yields CDR1 MDHEN and CDR2 SYDVKM. The CDR3 sequence: CASGLHRAGTDTQYF. The CDR3 DNA sequence: TGTGCCAGCGGTCTACACAGGGCCGGGACAGATACGCAGTATTTT. Combining the CDR3 with reference TRBV28 and TRBJ2-3 gives the whole variable domain DVKVTQSSRYLVKRTGEKVFLECVQDMDHENMFWYRQDPGLGLRLIYFSYDVKMKEKGDIPEGYSVSREKKERFSLILESASTNQTSMYLCASGLHRAGTDTQYFGPGTRLTVL.

In this sample, this clonotype turned up many times. The chain uses TRBV28 and TRBJ2-7; perhaps TRBD1 as D (6 bases). Trimming left V 6 bases short and J 6 bases short, with 18 bases between. The CDR3 has 14 amino acids. Germline V gene sequence: CDR1 MDHEN, CDR2 SYDVKM. CDR3 in DNA: TGTGCCAGCAGCTACCCGGGGACATCCCTCGAGCAGTACTTC. It translates to CASSYPGTSLEQYF. The whole variable domain, remainder taken from reference TRBV28 and TRBJ2-7, is DVKVTQSSRYLVKRTGEKVFLECVQDMDHENMFWYRQDPGLGLRLIYFSYDVKMKEKGDIPEGYSVSREKKERFSLILESASTNQTSMYLCASSYPGTSLEQYFGPGTRLTVT.

This clonotype was seen more than once but under ten times. The chain recombines TRBV5-4 with TRBJ2-3; tentative D call: TRBD2 (6 bases). From germline, CDR1 is SGHNT and CDR2 YYREEE (reference sequence). The V end lost 0 bases, the J end lost 4 bases, and 15 bases lay between the germline ends. This CDR3 has 16 residues. CDR3 region: CASSLGIRERADTQYF. In DNA, the CDR3 is TGTGCCAGCAGCTTGGGTATCCGGGAGAGAGCAGATACGCAGTATTTT. The variable domain in full, with the rest retrieved from reference TRBV5-4 and TRBJ2-3, is ETGVTQSPTHLIKTRGQQVTLRCSSQSGHNTVSWYQQALGQGPQFIFQYYREEENGRGNFPPRFSGLQFPNYSSELNVNALELDDSALYLCASSLGIRERADTQYFGPGTRLTVL.

This clonotype came up many times. The chain carries TRBV15 and TRBJ2-5; 7 nucleotides line up with TRBD1. The trim removed 2 bases at V and 1 base at J, leaving 16 bases unmatched. There are 19 residues in the CDR3. The germline V gene has CDR1 LNHNV and CDR2 YYDKDF (reference sequence). The CDR3 nucleotides are TGTGCCACCAGCAGACCGGTCCAGACAGGGATCCCCATCCAAGAGACCCAGTACTTC. As protein: CATSRPVQTGIPIQETQYF.